The 24 T cell receptor beta chains below were found in one sample sequenced in a study. TCRdb re-derived calls from the 5' RACE reads in MiXCR, one entry per CDR3 protein. The table records approximately 60,000 distinct CDR3 sequences, about 20% of them present only once. Source material: memory CD4+ T cells sorted from a lymph node. Subset indicated: memory CD4+ T cells, CD4+CD45RO+CD25-. These receptors all stem from a female donor with breast cancer.

The chain links TRBV18 to TRBJ2-6; D unresolved. Germline values: CDR1 KGHSH, CDR2 LQKENI. The V end lost 3 bases, the J end lost 8 bases, and 11 bases lay between the germline ends. There are 14 residues in the CDR3. DNA of the CDR3: TGTGCCAGCTCACCTTACTCTGGAACCAACGTCCTGACTTTC. It translates to CASSPYSGTNVLTF.

The table lists this clonotype with many counts. The CDR3 spells CASSPGGGRQETQYF. CDR3 DNA: TGCGCCAGCAGCCCCGGTGGAGGCCGACAAGAGACCCAGTACTTC. The chain joins TRBV5-1 to TRBJ2-5; TRBD2 might be the D (5 bases). V was trimmed by 4 bases and J by 2 bases, leaving 15 bases between them. CDR3 length: 15 residues. Germline assignment: CDR1 SGHRS and CDR2 YFSETQ. Full variable domain (missing parts from reference TRBV5-1 and TRBJ2-5): KAGVTQTPRYLIKTRGQQVTLSCSPISGHRSVSWYQQTPGQGLQFLFEYFSETQRNKGNFPGRFSGRQFSNSRSEMNVSTLELGDSALYLCASSPGGGRQETQYFGPGTRLLVL.

This clonotype was counted at least ten times. The V and J genes are TRBV20-1 and TRBJ1-6, with D possibly TRBD1 on 6 matching bases. Trimming took 5 bases from V and 14 from J, leaving 25 bases between them. The germline gives CDR1 DFQATT, CDR2 SNEGSKA (reference sequence). CDR3 length: 15 residues. CDR3 nucleotides: TGCAGTGCTCCATTGGACAGCTTGAGGAGGGGATCCCTCCACTTT. Translated: CSAPLDSLRRGSLHF.

This clonotype was recorded many times. V usage is TRBV14 and J usage is TRBJ1-6; D possibly corresponds to TRBD1 (5 bases). CDR3 length: 14 residues. Germline lookup yields CDR1 SGHDN and CDR2 FVKESK. The V end was cut by 4 bases, the J end by 10 bases, with 14 bases between. The CDR3 region has the DNA TGTGCCAGCAGCCTGGCAGGGCGGTCGTCACCCCTCCACTTT. Translating it yields CASSLAGRSSPLHF.

This chain links TRBV6-1 with TRBJ1-4; D not certain. This CDR3 spans 14 amino acids. Germline V gene lookup returns CDR1 MNHNS and CDR2 SASEGT. Deletions cut 3 bases from V and 7 bases from J, with 12 bases between. CDR3 sequence: CASSEDRVSEKLFF. Here the CDR3 DNA reads TGTGCCAGCAGTGAGGACCGGGTTTCTGAAAAACTGTTTTTT.

This clonotype turned up a few times. The chain has TRBV5-1 and TRBJ1-1; D might be TRBD1 (6 bases). Germline V gene lookup returns CDR1 SGHRS and CDR2 YFSETQ. The CDR3 spans 17 residues. The ends were cut back, 0 bases at V and 5 bases at J, with 20 bases in the middle. The chain's CDR3 is CASSLAGRSTGYTEAFF. Written as DNA, the CDR3 is TGCGCCAGCAGCTTGGCCGGTCGGTCGACAGGCTATACTGAAGCTTTCTTT.

For this clonotype: A junction end diverges from the germline sequence, so it may reflect a read error. CDR3 region: CSARGEGGTEVFF. The CDR3 DNA reads TGCAGTGCTAGGGGGGAGGGAGGGACTGAAGTTTTCTTT. The gene calls are TRBV20-1 and TRBJ1-1; maybe TRBD1 (5 bases). The germline gives CDR1 DFQATT, CDR2 SNEGSKA (reference sequence). The CDR3 runs 13 residues.

There are a few counts of this clonotype. The rearrangement uses TRBV20-1 and TRBJ1-1, with D unresolved. In germline, CDR1 is DFQATT, CDR2 SNEGSKA (reference sequence). Trimming took 4 bases from V and 6 from J, leaving 12 bases between them. The CDR3 totals 12 residues. This chain's CDR3 is CSATIESAEAFF. CDR3 coding DNA: TGCAGTGCTACGATCGAGAGTGCTGAAGCTTTCTTT.

This clonotype was counted between two and nine times. This CDR3 reads CASSPRFGPYNEQFF. The DNA for the CDR3 is TGTGCCAGCTCACCACGGTTCGGTCCCTACAATGAGCAGTTCTTC. J is TRBJ2-1 and V is TRBV18; D is undetermined. CDR1 KGHSH and CDR2 LQKENI come from the germline V gene. The CDR3 sequence is 15 residues long. V dropped 1 base and J dropped 2 bases, with 9 bases sitting between them.

This chain links TRBV20-1 with TRBJ1-2; the D is unclear. V lost 1 base, J lost 7 bases, and 13 bases lay in between. This CDR3 has 13 residues. Germline assignment: CDR1 DFQATT and CDR2 SNEGSKA (reference sequence). CDR3 in DNA: TGCAGTGCTAGAGTTCCCCAGTTAGGTGGCTACACCTTC. This codes for CSARVPQLGGYTF.

This clonotype has at least ten counts. CDR3 coding DNA: TGCAGTGCCGCTCGGGAGGAGGGAGCTGACTATGGCTACACCTTC. It yields the protein CSAAREEGADYGYTF. The V and J genes are TRBV20-1 and TRBJ1-2; D is unresolved. The V gene's germline CDR1 is DFQATT and CDR2 SNEGSKA (reference sequence). The germline V and J ends were trimmed by 6 bases and 3 bases, with 20 bases remaining between them. This CDR3 has 15 amino acids.

This clonotype was recorded a few times. CDR3 coding DNA: TGTGCCAGCAGTGAATGGGGAACAGATCAGCCCCAGCATTTT. Translated, it gives CASSEWGTDQPQHF. The V call is TRBV6-1, the J call TRBJ1-5; unclear D gene. CDR1 and CDR2 from the germline V gene are MNHNS and SASEGT. CDR3 size: 14 residues. The ends were cut back, 2 bases at V and 5 bases at J, with 10 bases in the middle.

A remark on this clonotype: At one boundary the junction diverges from the germline segment, which might be a read error. The chain carries TRBV7-2 and TRBJ1-2; D gene ambiguous. This CDR3 is 13 amino acids long. Germline assignment: CDR1 SGHTA and CDR2 FQGNSA. In nucleotides, the CDR3 is TGTGCCAGCAGCCCCCCCGGGCGGAGTCCGCACATCTTC. As protein: CASSPPGRSPHIF.

Comment on this clonotype: Possible read error: a much larger clone is one base away. The gene calls are TRBV6-6 and TRBJ2-2; the D gene is possibly TRBD1 (6 bases). The V gene lost 0 bases and the J gene lost 4 bases, with 15 bases spanning the gap. The CDR3 is 17 amino acids. CDR1 is MNHNY and CDR2 is SVGAGI in the germline V gene (reference sequence). The CDR3 nucleotides are TGTGCCAGCAGTTACTCCAGTGGGTGCAGGGGCACCGGGGAGCTGTTTTTT. This gives the protein CASSYSSGCRGTGELFF.

This clonotype was seen a few times. The V gene is TRBV20-1, the J gene TRBJ2-1, with TRBD2 matching 11 bases. CDR1 and CDR2 from the germline V gene are DFQATT and SNEGSKA (reference sequence). The CDR3 is made up of 14 amino acids. With 6 bases clipped from V and 8 bases from J, the junction kept 9 bases outside the gene matches. The CDR3 here is CSALPGTSGYEQFF. The CDR3 DNA reads TGCAGTGCCCTACCGGGGACTAGCGGTTATGAGCAGTTCTTC.

Details on this clonotype: A much larger clone differs by one base, so this may be a read error. The CDR3 reads CASGMAAGANVLTF. The CDR3, as DNA: TGCGCCAGCGGCATGGCCGCTGGGGCCAACGTCCTGACTTTC. The gene calls are TRBV5-1 and TRBJ2-6; D is unresolved. CDR3 length: 14 amino acids. Looked up from germline, CDR1 is SGHRS and CDR2 is YFSETQ. Trimming removed 7 bases from V and 2 bases from J, with 10 bases in between.

This clonotype was counted between two and nine times. The chain uses TRBV6-5 and TRBJ1-5; TRBD1 might be the D (5 bases). V shed 2 bases and J shed 3 bases, with 8 bases lying between them. Germline CDR1 MNHEY, CDR2 SVGAGI. The CDR3 has 14 residues. This CDR3 reads CASSYGATNQPQHF. In DNA, the CDR3 is TGTGCCAGCAGTTACGGGGCAACCAATCAGCCCCAGCATTTT.

This clonotype was seen once. The rearrangement links TRBV3-1 to TRBJ2-1; D not certain. V shed 0 bases and J shed 3 bases, with 9 bases lying between them. The CDR3 extends over 15 amino acids. Germline V lookup: CDR1 LGHDT, CDR2 YNNKEL (reference sequence). As DNA, the CDR3 is TGTGCCAGCAGCCAAGATCGCGGCCACTACAATGAGCAGTTCTTC. This codes for CASSQDRGHYNEQFF.

A note on this clonotype: This may be a read error, as it is one base from a much larger clone. V is TRBV12-3 or TRBV12-4 and J is TRBJ1-1; 10 positions match TRBD1. Trimming at V came to 4 bases and at J to 10 bases, leaving 6 bases not matched to a gene. This CDR3 spans 13 amino acids. Here the CDR3 DNA reads TGTGCCAGCAGTTGGAGAAGGACAGGGGGAGCTTTCTTT. Encoded protein: CASSWRRTGGAFF.

This clonotype was detected only a few times. The V gene is TRBV7-2, the J gene TRBJ1-4; D may be TRBD1 (5 bases). Germline lookup yields CDR1 SGHTA and CDR2 FQGNSA. The CDR3 has 15 amino acids. The germline V and J ends were trimmed by 5 bases and 8 bases, with 18 bases remaining between them. For the CDR3, the DNA is TGTGCCAGCAGCCCCCTTGGGGGAGTGGCGGAAAAACTGTTTTTT. Protein: CASSPLGGVAEKLFF.

This clonotype was observed a single time. A read error may be the cause here, since a much bigger clone is one base away. V and J are TRBV20-1 and TRBJ2-7, with 8 bases identical to TRBD1. The CDR3 contains 13 residues. The trim removed 4 bases at V and 3 bases at J, leaving 5 bases unmatched. CDR1 is DFQATT and CDR2 is SNEGSKA in the germline V gene (reference sequence). CDR3 in DNA: TGCAGTGCTATCGGACAGGGAGGCTACGAGCAGTACTTC. Translated, it gives CSAIGQGGYEQYF.

This clonotype has ten or more counts. The chain combines TRBV29-1 with TRBJ1-6; 7 bases are a match to TRBD1. The junction had 7 bases not matched to a gene; V was cut back by 7 bases and J by 7 bases. The germline CDR1 and CDR2 sequences are SQVTM and ANQGSEA. The CDR3 has 13 residues. CDR3 DNA sequence: TGCAGCGCCAGCGAGGACAGGAATTCACCCCTCCACTTT. This gives the protein CSASEDRNSPLHF.

This clonotype came up a few times. The chain carries TRBV20-1 and TRBJ2-6; TRBD1 agrees at 9 bases. From germline, CDR1 is DFQATT and CDR2 SNEGSKA (reference sequence). This CDR3 contains 17 residues. J gave up 0 bases and V 1 base, and 4 bases lay outside the gene matches. The CDR3 here is CSARATGGLSGANVLTF. The CDR3 DNA sequence: TGCAGTGCTAGAGCAACAGGGGGCCTCTCTGGGGCCAACGTCCTGACTTTC.

The chain has TRBV29-1 and TRBJ2-5, with 11 bases identical to TRBD2. The CDR3 totals 16 residues. Trimming took 6 bases from V and 3 from J; bases not matched to a gene: 12. The germline V gene encodes CDR1 SQVTM and CDR2 ANQGSEA. The CDR3 bases are TGCAGCGTCTATAGGGACTTGGGACTAGCGGAAGAGACCCAGTACTTC. It is translated as CSVYRDLGLAEETQYF.